This entry lists 30 T cell receptor beta chains sequenced from one sample in a study of identifying expanded T cells in peripheral blood. The table came from immunoSEQ multiplex PCR; TCRdb's copy has only in-frame clones and leaves some out. This sample has approximately 56,000 clones, with 82% found just once. The material sequenced was blood. The receptors were sampled from a person aged 18 to 75 in good health.

The genes are TRBV18 and TRBJ2-1, with 9 bases aligning to TRBD2. The V gene's germline CDR1 is KGHSH and CDR2 LQKENI. V trimming: 2 bases; J trimming: 7 bases; junction bases outside the gene matches: 6. This CDR3 contains 15 residues. CDR3 bases: TGTGCCAGCTCACCATCGACTAGCGGAAGTAATGAGCAGTTCTTC. Protein product: CASSPSTSGSNEQFF.

The chain uses TRBV7-6 and TRBJ1-1, with 7 nucleotides matching TRBD1. CDR1 is SGHVS, CDR2 FNYEAQ, per germline. Unmatched junction bases numbered 15, after V lost 2 bases and J lost 6 bases. This CDR3 is built from 17 residues. CDR3 protein: CASSLRPSGTAGSEAFF. Here the CDR3 DNA reads TGTGCCAGCAGCTTACGCCCCTCCGGGACAGCAGGCTCTGAAGCTTTCTTT.

The rearrangement links TRBV7-9 to TRBJ1-2, with a tentative D call TRBD1 (5 bases). The CDR3 totals 13 residues. Germline-derived CDR1 and CDR2 are SEHNR and FQNEAQ (reference sequence). Trimming took 0 bases from V and 6 from J, leaving 8 bases between them. As DNA, the CDR3 is TGTGCCAGCAGCTTAGCGGCAGGGAATGGCTACACCTTC. It encodes CASSLAAGNGYTF.

The rearrangement joins TRBV7-2 to TRBJ2-1; 16 bases map to TRBD2. Germline trimming cut 0 bases from V and 9 bases from J; bases unmatched to any gene: 5. Germline CDR1 reads SGHTA; CDR2 reads FQGNSA. The CDR3 is 17 amino acids. CDR3 nucleotide sequence: TGTGCCAGCAGCTTAGCGCAGGGGACTAGCGGGAGGGCTGAGCAGTTCTTC. Translating it yields CASSLAQGTSGRAEQFF.

This clone was found once. The V gene is TRBV4-3, the J gene TRBJ1-2; 7 positions match TRBD1. This CDR3 has 17 residues. The J segment lost 3 bases and the V segment lost 0 bases, leaving 10 bases of the junction unmatched. Germline loops: CDR1 LGHNA, CDR2 YSLEER. The CDR3, as DNA: TGCGCCAGCAGCCAAGAACGGCAGGGGGTTTCGTACTATGGCTACACCTTC. As protein: CASSQERQGVSYYGYTF.

V gene TRBV25-1 combines with J gene TRBJ2-1; tentative D call: TRBD2 (5 bases). Trimming shortened V by 3 bases and J by 4 bases, and 13 bases separated the two germline ends. Germline CDR1 is MGHDK and CDR2 is SYGVNS. CDR3 length: 15 residues. Here the CDR3 DNA reads TGTGCCAGCAGTGACCGTACTAGTTTATACAATGAGCAGTTCTTC. Encoded protein: CASSDRTSLYNEQFF.

This chain uses TRBV4-1 with TRBJ1-2, with D possibly matching TRBD1 (6 bases). Trimming took off 1 base at V and 8 bases at J, with 11 bases between the two ends. The CDR3 extends over 13 amino acids. Germline V CDR1 and CDR2: MGHRA, YSYEKL. CDR3 in amino acids: CASSQVVGQGYTF. In nucleotides, the CDR3 is TGCGCCAGCAGCCAAGTCGTCGGACAGGGCTACACCTTC.

The chain uses TRBV27 and TRBJ2-7, with a tentative D call TRBD1 (6 bases). Germline CDR1 and CDR2: MNHEY and SMNVEV (reference sequence). CDR3 length: 13 amino acids. V lost 8 bases and J 1 base, leaving 12 bases between the germline ends. The DNA of the CDR3 is TGTGCCAGCCGACTACAGGGTTCCTACGAGCAGTACTTC. Translating it yields CASRLQGSYEQYF.

This clone appeared a single time. The chain couples TRBV6-5 to TRBJ2-3; D is undetermined. With 4 bases removed from V and 0 bases from J, the gap between germline ends came to 11 bases. The CDR3 has 15 amino acids. Germline V gene lookup returns CDR1 MNHEY and CDR2 SVGAGI. CDR3 DNA sequence: TGTGCCAGCAGTTTGCTAGGTTCTAGCACAGATACGCAGTATTTT. Its translation: CASSLLGSSTDTQYF.

The genes are TRBV30 and TRBJ1-1, with a weak D call TRBD1 (6 bases). The CDR3 covers 17 residues. V was cut by 4 bases and J by 0 bases, with 21 bases left in between. CDR1 and CDR2 (germline): GTSNPN, SVGIG (reference sequence). The CDR3 here is CAWTGRGTPNMNTEAFF. Written as DNA, the CDR3 is TGTGCCTGGACCGGAAGGGGGACACCTAACATGAACACTGAAGCTTTCTTT.

The gene calls are TRBV2 and TRBJ2-3; TRBD2 aligns across 14 bases. The CDR3 has 15 amino acids. CDR1 is SNHLY and CDR2 is FYNNEI in the germline V gene. Germline trimming cut 6 bases from V and 4 bases from J; bases unmatched to any gene: 3. The CDR3 coding sequence is TGTGCCAGCAGAAGGACTAGCGGGAGGTCAGATACGCAGTATTTT. It is translated as CASRRTSGRSDTQYF.

This chain connects TRBV5-1 to TRBJ1-2; D might be TRBD1 (5 bases). With 1 base removed from V and 8 bases from J, the gap between germline ends came to 12 bases. The CDR3 spans 13 residues. CDR1 SGHRS and CDR2 YFSETQ come from the germline V gene. The chain's CDR3 is CASSLRAGWGYTF. The CDR3 DNA reads as TGCGCCAGCAGCTTGAGGGCAGGGTGGGGCTACACCTTC.

This rearrangement joins TRBV7-7 to TRBJ2-3; the D is unclear. Trimming removed 5 bases at V and 3 bases at J, with 12 bases between. This CDR3 contains 14 residues. The germline V gene encodes CDR1 SSHAT and CDR2 FNYEAQ (reference sequence). The CDR3 loop reads CASSRTGRTDTQYF. CDR3 nucleotide sequence: TGTGCCAGCAGCCGAACGGGCCGGACAGATACGCAGTATTTT.

This clone came up a few times. This chain uses TRBV30 with TRBJ2-7; 7 nucleotides match TRBD1. Losses at the gene ends were 1 base for V and 4 bases for J; bases not matched to a gene: 1. The germline V gene has CDR1 GTSNPN and CDR2 SVGIG (reference sequence). The CDR3 runs to 12 residues. The CDR3 here is CAWSGQGYEQYF. In nucleotides, the CDR3 is TGTGCCTGGAGTGGACAGGGATACGAGCAGTACTTC.

The chain is built from TRBV9 and TRBJ2-1; 9 bases line up with TRBD2. V gave up 0 bases and J gave up 10 bases; unmatched junction bases: 14. Germline lookup yields CDR1 SGDLS and CDR2 YYNGEE. This CDR3 is built from 17 residues. CDR3 protein: CASSVDLFAGGPGEQFF. CDR3 sequence (DNA): TGTGCCAGCAGCGTAGATCTATTCGCGGGAGGGCCAGGGGAGCAGTTCTTC.

This sequence joins TRBV18 and TRBJ2-7, with TRBD2 identical over 13 bases. J lost 6 bases, V lost 4 bases, and 9 bases had no gene match. CDR1 KGHSH and CDR2 LQKENI come from the germline V gene. This CDR3 is built from 16 residues. CDR3 residues: CASSRELAGGGGEQYF. The CDR3 nucleotides read TGTGCCAGCTCACGCGAACTAGCGGGAGGGGGAGGCGAGCAGTACTTC.

This clone was found a few times. The junction and the germline gene differ at one end; a read error may be behind it. This chain's CDR3 is CASSRRAGPHRGAVF. The CDR3, as DNA: TGCGCCAGCAGCCGGAGGGCAGGCCCACACCGGGGAGCTGTTTTT. This sequence joins TRBV5-1 and TRBJ2-2, with a possible D match to TRBD2 (6 bases). The germline CDR1 and CDR2 sequences are SGHRS and YFSETQ. The CDR3 is made up of 15 amino acids.

The chain carries TRBV10-3 and TRBJ1-3; weak D call: TRBD1 (5 bases). The CDR3 covers 17 residues. With 3 bases removed from V and 0 bases from J, the gap between germline ends came to 15 bases. Germline CDR1 ENHRY, CDR2 SYGVKD. The CDR3 sequence: CAISEKDIQASGNTIYF. DNA of the CDR3: TGTGCCATCAGTGAAAAGGACATCCAAGCCTCTGGAAACACCATATATTTT.

The sample holds a few counts of this clone. The chain joins TRBV11-3 to TRBJ2-7; no clear D gene. Germline CDR1 reads SGHNT; CDR2 reads YENEEA. V lost 6 bases and J lost 3, with 9 bases in between. This CDR3 has 12 residues. DNA for the CDR3: TGTGCCAGCAGGGCCCTCGGCTACGAGCAGTACTTC. Translating it yields CASRALGYEQYF.

The genes are TRBV30 and TRBJ1-4; the D is unclear. The CDR3 extends over 10 amino acids. Germline loops: CDR1 GTSNPN, CDR2 SVGIG (reference sequence). V was trimmed by 5 bases and J by 5 bases, leaving 3 bases between them. The CDR3 spells CAWRNEKLFF. The CDR3 nucleotides read TGTGCCTGGCGGAATGAAAAACTGTTTTTT. The whole variable domain, remainder taken from reference TRBV30 and TRBJ1-4, is SQTIHQWPATLVQPVGSPLSLECTVEGTSNPNLYWYRQAAGRGLQLLFYSVGIGQISSEVPQNLSASRPQDRQFILSSKKLLLSDSGFYLCAWRNEKLFFGSGTQLSVL.

The rearrangement uses TRBV5-1 and TRBJ1-1; 8 bases are shared with TRBD1. J was trimmed by 0 bases and V by 4 bases; bases with no gene match: 5. In germline, CDR1 is SGHRS, CDR2 YFSETQ. This CDR3 has 15 amino acids. The CDR3 DNA reads TGCGCCAGCAGCCCTTGGACAGGGATGAACACTGAAGCTTTCTTT. Its protein is CASSPWTGMNTEAFF.

V usage is TRBV20-1 and J usage is TRBJ2-1; D perhaps matches TRBD2 (6 bases). V gave up 2 bases and J gave up 13 bases, with 12 bases separating them. This CDR3 contains 11 residues. Germline-derived CDR1 and CDR2 are DFQATT and SNEGSKA (reference sequence). CDR3 DNA sequence: TGCAGTGCTAGACATACGGGAGCCCAGTTCTTC. This sequence encodes CSARHTGAQFF.

The chain uses TRBV10-1 and TRBJ1-2, with TRBD1 matching 8 bases. V shed 8 bases, J shed 0 bases, and the junction held 17 bases outside the gene matches. This CDR3 has 18 residues. CDR1 WNHNN and CDR2 SYGVQD come from the germline V gene (reference sequence). DNA for the CDR3: TGCGCCAGCCCATCCTTCCGGTATAAGGACAGGGCTAACTATGGCTACACCTTC. It encodes CASPSFRYKDRANYGYTF.

This clone appeared a few times. This sample includes further DNA sequences coding for the same CDR3. The chain uses TRBV5-1 and TRBJ1-2; possible D gene TRBD1, 6 bases. The germline V and J ends were trimmed by 3 bases and 2 bases, with 8 bases remaining between them. The CDR3 covers 13 residues. Germline loops: CDR1 SGHRS, CDR2 YFSETQ. CDR3 nucleotides: TGCGCCAGCAGCTCTGGACAGAACTATGGCTACACCTTC. Its protein is CASSSGQNYGYTF.

This clone was seen more than once but under ten times. The chain couples TRBV4-2 to TRBJ1-3; D possibly corresponds to TRBD1 (5 bases). CDR1 and CDR2 from the germline V gene are LGHNA and YNFKEQ. There are 16 residues in the CDR3. V shed 4 bases and J shed 1 base, with 14 bases lying between them. CDR3 region: CASSRLTGGSGNTIYF. The CDR3 DNA reads as TGTGCCAGCAGCCGACTGACGGGGGGGTCTGGAAACACCATATATTTT.

A word on this clone: Other nucleotide sequences from this sample produce the same CDR3. The gene calls are TRBV14 and TRBJ1-1, with a possible D match to TRBD1 (5 bases). The CDR3 totals 15 residues. The V end lost 0 bases, the J end lost 5 bases, and 13 bases lay between the germline ends. Germline V gene lookup returns CDR1 SGHDN and CDR2 FVKESK. CDR3 sequence (DNA): TGTGCCAGCAGCCAAGATCCCCAGGGAAAAACTGAAGCTTTCTTT. Residues: CASSQDPQGKTEAFF.

The genes are TRBV5-1 and TRBJ2-7; 9 bases align to TRBD1. V shed 4 bases, J shed 3 bases, and the junction held 2 bases outside the gene matches. This CDR3 contains 13 residues. Germline assignment: CDR1 SGHRS and CDR2 YFSETQ. CDR3 residues: CASSGGQGYEQYF. The CDR3 DNA follows: TGCGCCAGCAGCGGGGGACAGGGCTACGAGCAGTACTTC. The full variable domain, its missing parts supplied by reference TRBV5-1 and TRBJ2-7, is KAGVTQTPRYLIKTRGQQVTLSCSPISGHRSVSWYQQTPGQGLQFLFEYFSETQRNKGNFPGRFSGRQFSNSRSEMNVSTLELGDSALYLCASSGGQGYEQYFGPGTRLTVT.

The chain links TRBV7-9 to TRBJ2-5; no clear D. The CDR3 runs to 14 residues. V shed 5 bases and J shed 0 bases, with 10 bases lying between them. Germline assignment: CDR1 SEHNR and CDR2 FQNEAQ (reference sequence). The CDR3 protein is CASSPIEYQETQYF. CDR3 bases: TGTGCCAGCAGCCCTATTGAGTACCAAGAGACCCAGTACTTC.

This clone was counted a few times. CDR3 in DNA: TGTGCCAGCAGTACGGGACGGGGGAACACTGAAGCTTTCTTT. This codes for CASSTGRGNTEAFF. The V gene is TRBV2, the J gene TRBJ1-1, with a tentative D call TRBD1 (5 bases). V shed 5 bases and J shed 1 base, with 11 bases lying between them. In germline, CDR1 is SNHLY, CDR2 FYNNEI. This CDR3 has 14 residues.

The chain is built from TRBV7-3 and TRBJ2-3; possible D gene TRBD2, 6 bases. This CDR3 contains 16 residues. Germline CDR1 is SGHTA and CDR2 is FQGTGA. V lost 5 bases and J lost 1, with 16 bases in between. CDR3 loop: CASSHSVGGRTDTQYF. The CDR3 DNA reads TGTGCCAGCAGCCATAGCGTCGGGGGACGCACAGATACGCAGTATTTT.